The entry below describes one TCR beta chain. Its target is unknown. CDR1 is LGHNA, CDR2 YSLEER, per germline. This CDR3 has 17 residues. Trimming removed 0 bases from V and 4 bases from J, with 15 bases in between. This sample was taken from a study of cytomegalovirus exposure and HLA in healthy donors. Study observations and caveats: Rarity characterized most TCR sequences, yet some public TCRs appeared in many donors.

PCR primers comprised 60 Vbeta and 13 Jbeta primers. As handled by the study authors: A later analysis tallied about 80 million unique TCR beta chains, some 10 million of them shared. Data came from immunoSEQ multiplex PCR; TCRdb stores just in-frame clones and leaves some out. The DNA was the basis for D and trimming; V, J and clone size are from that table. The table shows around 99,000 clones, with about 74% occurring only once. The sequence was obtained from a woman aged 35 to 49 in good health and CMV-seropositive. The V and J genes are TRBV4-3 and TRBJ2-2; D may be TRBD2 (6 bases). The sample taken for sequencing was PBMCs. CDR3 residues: CASSQDSGSGATGELFF. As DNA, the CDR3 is TGCGCCAGCAGCCAAGATAGCGGTAGCGGAGCCACCGGGGAGCTGTTTTTT.